A single sample gave rise to the 12 T cell receptor beta chains below, sequenced in a study of T-cell reconstitution after alpha-beta-depleted transplantation in children. Unique molecular identifiers were used in preparing the TCRbeta library. TCRdb reprocessed the PCR reads via MiXCR and lists one record per CDR3 protein. This table holds roughly 500,000 distinct CDR3 sequences, approximately 32% found once. The source was PBMCs from the stem cell graft donor, collected from the stem cell graft. The receptors were sampled from a human donor who donated a stem cell graft to a child with aplastic anemia.

This clonotype has a handful of counts. The CDR3 coding sequence is TGCAGCGCCCTAGTGAGGGACAAAAACATTCAGTACTTC. It yields the protein CSALVRDKNIQYF. The gene calls are TRBV29-1 and TRBJ2-4; TRBD2 might be the D (5 bases). Trimming removed 7 bases at V and 3 bases at J, with 13 bases between. The germline gives CDR1 SQVTM, CDR2 ANQGSEA. This CDR3 is 13 amino acids long.

This clonotype was picked up a small number of times. The gene calls are TRBV12-3 or TRBV12-4 and TRBJ1-1; possible D gene TRBD1, 5 bases. This CDR3 is 14 amino acids long. The V gene lost 3 bases and the J gene lost 5 bases, with 13 bases spanning the gap. CDR3 in DNA: TGTGCCAGCAGTTTCTCGGACACCACTACTGAAGCTTTCTTT. The encoded protein is CASSFSDTTTEAFF.

The rearrangement links TRBV6-4 to TRBJ2-1; D not resolved. This CDR3 region has 14 residues. Germline CDR1 is MRHNA and CDR2 is SNTAGT. The germline V and J ends were trimmed by 4 bases and 0 bases, with 7 bases remaining between them. The CDR3 nucleotides read TGTGCCAGCAGTGTGGGTAGCTCCTACAATGAGCAGTTCTTC. Translating gives CASSVGSSYNEQFF.

This clonotype was counted only a few times. This chain links TRBV30 with TRBJ1-4; possibly TRBD1 for D (6 bases). The CDR3 runs to 13 residues. Germline V gene lookup returns CDR1 GTSNPN and CDR2 SVGIG (reference sequence). The ends were cut back, 5 bases at V and 8 bases at J, with 15 bases in the middle. CDR3 in amino acids: CAWEHRDWEKLFF. Written as DNA, the CDR3 is TGTGCCTGGGAACACAGGGATTGGGAAAAACTGTTTTTT.

This clonotype came up a few times. V usage is TRBV6-2 or TRBV6-3 and J usage is TRBJ2-1; 10 positions match TRBD1. The CDR3 has 13 residues. Germline V gives CDR1 MNHEY, CDR2 SVGEGT. V was pared by 6 bases and J by 7 bases, with 3 bases of the junction left unmatched. The CDR3 protein is CASRDRGRNEQFF. CDR3 bases: TGTGCCAGCAGGGACAGGGGGAGGAATGAGCAGTTCTTC.

The CDR3 region is CASSPGTHYEQYF. The CDR3 coding sequence is TGTGCCAGCTCACCCGGGACTCACTACGAGCAGTACTTC. The rearrangement joins TRBV18 to TRBJ2-7; D perhaps matches TRBD2 (6 bases). Trimming stripped 3 bases from V and 3 bases from J, with 9 bases between. CDR1 KGHSH and CDR2 LQKENI come from the germline V gene. The CDR3 is made up of 13 amino acids.

This clonotype came up a few times. The rearrangement joins TRBV20-1 to TRBJ2-1, with a tentative D call TRBD2 (6 bases). CDR1 is DFQATT and CDR2 is SNEGSKA in the germline V gene (reference sequence). The CDR3 is 14 residues long. V lost 5 bases, J lost 7 bases, and 18 bases lay in between. The CDR3 nucleotides read TGCAGTGCTCCTGGGACGAGTGGGAGGAATGAGCAGTTCTTC. Protein sequence: CSAPGTSGRNEQFF.

This clonotype was seen more than once but under ten times. The V gene is TRBV11-2, the J gene TRBJ2-7; D call uncertain. The CDR3 is made up of 15 amino acids. CDR1 and CDR2 (germline): SGHAT, FQNNGV. The V gene lost 0 bases and the J gene lost 4 bases, with 13 bases spanning the gap. CDR3 loop: CASSLDRLTTYEQYF. CDR3 nucleotide sequence: TGTGCCAGCAGCTTAGATCGTTTAACGACTTACGAGCAGTACTTC.

This sequence joins TRBV27 and TRBJ1-5; 9 bases map to TRBD1. CDR3 length equals 17 residues. In germline, CDR1 is MNHEY, CDR2 SMNVEV (reference sequence). V lost 1 base, J lost 5 bases, and 9 bases stayed unmatched. CDR3 sequence: CASSLLRPGQGHQPQHF. The CDR3, as DNA: TGTGCCAGCAGTTTATTGCGCCCGGGACAGGGACATCAGCCCCAGCATTTT.

The chain has TRBV6-5 and TRBJ2-1; D possibly corresponds to TRBD1 (5 bases). The CDR3 sequence is 12 residues long. V was trimmed by 10 bases and J by 0 bases, leaving 7 bases between them. The V gene's germline CDR1 is MNHEY and CDR2 SVGAGI. The CDR3 nucleotides read TGTGCCACCAGGGTCTCCTACAATGAGCAGTTCTTC. As protein: CATRVSYNEQFF.

This sequence joins TRBV7-3 and TRBJ2-5; TRBD2 might be the D (6 bases). Per the germline V gene, CDR1 is SGHTA and CDR2 is FQGTGA. The V end was cut by 1 base, the J end by 3 bases, with 6 bases between. The CDR3 runs to 13 residues. The CDR3 is CASSLSGEETQYF. CDR3 coding DNA: TGTGCCAGCAGCTTAAGCGGGGAAGAGACCCAGTACTTC.

This clonotype was seen a handful of times. The chain employs TRBV7-2 and TRBJ2-1, with 9 bases that match TRBD1. The CDR3 loop spans 16 amino acids. V lost 4 bases and J lost 15; bases outside the gene matches: 19. Germline CDR1 and CDR2: SGHTA and FQGNSA. In DNA, the CDR3 is TGTGCCAGCAGCTCATCGCGGGACAGGGCTTCAAGTAGGTTGTTCTTC. Amino acids: CASSSSRDRASSRLFF.